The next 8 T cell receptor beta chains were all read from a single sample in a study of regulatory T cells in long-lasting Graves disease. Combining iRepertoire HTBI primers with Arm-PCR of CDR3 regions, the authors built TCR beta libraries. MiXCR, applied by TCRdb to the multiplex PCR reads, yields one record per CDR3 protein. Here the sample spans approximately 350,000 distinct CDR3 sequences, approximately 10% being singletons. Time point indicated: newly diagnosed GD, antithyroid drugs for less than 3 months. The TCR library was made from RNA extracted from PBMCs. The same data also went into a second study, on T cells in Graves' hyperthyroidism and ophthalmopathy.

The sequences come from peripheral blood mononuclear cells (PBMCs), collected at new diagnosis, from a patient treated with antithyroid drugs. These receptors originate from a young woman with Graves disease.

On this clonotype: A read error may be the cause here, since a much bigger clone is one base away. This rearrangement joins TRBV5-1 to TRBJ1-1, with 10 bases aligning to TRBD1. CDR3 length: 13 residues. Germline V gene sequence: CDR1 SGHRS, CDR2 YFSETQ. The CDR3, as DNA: TGCGCCAGTCTGGGACAGGGGCACACTGAAGCTCTCTTT. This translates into CASLGQGHTEALF.

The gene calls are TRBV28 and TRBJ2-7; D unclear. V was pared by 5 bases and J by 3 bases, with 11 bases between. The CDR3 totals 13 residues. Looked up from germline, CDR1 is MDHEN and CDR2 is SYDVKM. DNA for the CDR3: TGTGCCAGCAGTCCTTCCAACGGCTACGAGCAGTACTTC. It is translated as CASSPSNGYEQYF.

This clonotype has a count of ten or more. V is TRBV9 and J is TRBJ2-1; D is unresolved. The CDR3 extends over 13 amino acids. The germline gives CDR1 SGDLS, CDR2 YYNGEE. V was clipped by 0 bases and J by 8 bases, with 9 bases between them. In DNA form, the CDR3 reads TGTGCCAGCAGCGTAGATCCCACGTATGAGCAGTTCTTC. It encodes CASSVDPTYEQFF.

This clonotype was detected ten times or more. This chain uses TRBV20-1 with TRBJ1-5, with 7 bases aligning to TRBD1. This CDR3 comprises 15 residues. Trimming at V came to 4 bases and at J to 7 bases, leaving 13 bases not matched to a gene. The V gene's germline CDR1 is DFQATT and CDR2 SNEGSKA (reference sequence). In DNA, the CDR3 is TGCAGTGCTAACCAACAGGGGAGGATCTGGCAGCCCCAGCATTTT. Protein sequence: CSANQQGRIWQPQHF.

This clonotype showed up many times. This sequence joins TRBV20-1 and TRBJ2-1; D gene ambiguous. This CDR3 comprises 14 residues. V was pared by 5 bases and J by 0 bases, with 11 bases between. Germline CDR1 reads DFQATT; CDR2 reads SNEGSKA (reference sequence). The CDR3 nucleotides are TGCAGTGCTTCGGATGCCCGCTCCTACAATGAGCAGTTCTTC. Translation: CSASDARSYNEQFF.

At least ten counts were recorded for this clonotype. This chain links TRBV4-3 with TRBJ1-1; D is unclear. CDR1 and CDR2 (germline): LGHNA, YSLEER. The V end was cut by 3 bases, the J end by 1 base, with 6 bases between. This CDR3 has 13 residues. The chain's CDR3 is CASSQGENTEAFF. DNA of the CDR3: TGCGCCAGCAGCCAGGGAGAGAACACTGAAGCTTTCTTT.

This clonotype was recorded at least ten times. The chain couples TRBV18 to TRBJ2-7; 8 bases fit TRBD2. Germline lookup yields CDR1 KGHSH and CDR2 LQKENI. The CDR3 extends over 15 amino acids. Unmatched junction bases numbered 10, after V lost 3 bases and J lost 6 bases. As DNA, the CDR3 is TGTGCCAGCTCACCTGGGACTAGAGGGGCGGTCGAGCAGTACTTC. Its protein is CASSPGTRGAVEQYF.

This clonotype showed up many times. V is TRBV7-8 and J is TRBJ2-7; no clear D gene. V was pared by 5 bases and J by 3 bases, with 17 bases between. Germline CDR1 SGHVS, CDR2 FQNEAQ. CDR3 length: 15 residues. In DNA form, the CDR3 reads TGTGCCAGCAGCACCGACCCACTCAGATTCTACGAGCAGTACTTC. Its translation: CASSTDPLRFYEQYF.